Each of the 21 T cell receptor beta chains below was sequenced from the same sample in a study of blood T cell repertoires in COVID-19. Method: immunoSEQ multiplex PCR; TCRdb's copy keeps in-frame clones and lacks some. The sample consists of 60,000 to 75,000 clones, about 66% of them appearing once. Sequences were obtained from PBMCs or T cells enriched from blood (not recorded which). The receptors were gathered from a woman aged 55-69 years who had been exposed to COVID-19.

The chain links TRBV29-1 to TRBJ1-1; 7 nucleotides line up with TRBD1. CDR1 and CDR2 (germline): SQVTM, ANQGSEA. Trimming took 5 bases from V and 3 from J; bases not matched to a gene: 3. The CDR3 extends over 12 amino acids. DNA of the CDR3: TGCAGCGTTAACAGGGGACACACTGAAGCTTTCTTT. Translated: CSVNRGHTEAFF.

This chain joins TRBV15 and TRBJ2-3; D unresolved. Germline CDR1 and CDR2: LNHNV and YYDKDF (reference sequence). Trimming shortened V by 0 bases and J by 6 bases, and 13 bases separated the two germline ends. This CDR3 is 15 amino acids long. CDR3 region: CATSRESPVSDTQYF. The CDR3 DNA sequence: TGTGCCACCAGCAGAGAATCTCCCGTGTCGGATACGCAGTATTTT. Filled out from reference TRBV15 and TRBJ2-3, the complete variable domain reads DAMVIQNPRYQVTQFGKPVTLSCSQTLNHNVMYWYQQKSSQAPKLLFHYYDKDFNNEADTPDNFQSRRPNTSFCFLDIRSPGLGDTAMYLCATSRESPVSDTQYFGPGTRLTVL.

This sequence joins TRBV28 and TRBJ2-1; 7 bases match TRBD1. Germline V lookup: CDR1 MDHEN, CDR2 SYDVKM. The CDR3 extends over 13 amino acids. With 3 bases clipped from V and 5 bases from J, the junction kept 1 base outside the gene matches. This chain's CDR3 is CASSLGQNNEQFF. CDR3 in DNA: TGTGCCAGCAGTTTGGGACAGAACAATGAGCAGTTCTTC.

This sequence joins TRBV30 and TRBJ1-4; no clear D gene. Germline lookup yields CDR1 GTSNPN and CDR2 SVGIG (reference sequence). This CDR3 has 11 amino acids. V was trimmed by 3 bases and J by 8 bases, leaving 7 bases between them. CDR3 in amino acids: CAWRIEEKLFF. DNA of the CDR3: TGTGCCTGGAGGATCGAGGAAAAACTGTTTTTT.

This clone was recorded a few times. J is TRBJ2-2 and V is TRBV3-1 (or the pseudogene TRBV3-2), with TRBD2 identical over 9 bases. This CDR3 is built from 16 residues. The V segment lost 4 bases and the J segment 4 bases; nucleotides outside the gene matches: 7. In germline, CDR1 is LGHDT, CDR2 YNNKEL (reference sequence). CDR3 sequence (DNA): TGTGCCAGCAGCCTAAAAGCGGGGGGCGGCACCGGGGAGCTGTTTTTT. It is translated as CASSLKAGGGTGELFF.

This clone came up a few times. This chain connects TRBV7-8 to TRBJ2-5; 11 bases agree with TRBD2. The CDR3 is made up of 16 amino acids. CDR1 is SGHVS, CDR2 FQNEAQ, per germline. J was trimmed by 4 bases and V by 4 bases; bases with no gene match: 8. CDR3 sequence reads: CASSSLSGGAGETQYF. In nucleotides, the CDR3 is TGTGCCAGCAGCTCTCTTAGCGGGGGGGCCGGAGAGACCCAGTACTTC.

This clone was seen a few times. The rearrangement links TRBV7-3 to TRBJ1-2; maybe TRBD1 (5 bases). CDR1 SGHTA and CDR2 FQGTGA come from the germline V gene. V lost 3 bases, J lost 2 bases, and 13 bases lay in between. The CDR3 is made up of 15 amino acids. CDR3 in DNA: TGTGCCAGCAGCTTGAGGGGCGGAGGGAACTATGGCTACACCTTC. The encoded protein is CASSLRGGGNYGYTF. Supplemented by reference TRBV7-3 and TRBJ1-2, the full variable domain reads GAGVSQTPSNKVTEKGKYVELRCDPISGHTALYWYRQSLGQGPEFLIYFQGTGAADDSGLPNDRFFAVRPEGSVSTLKIQRTERGDSAVYLCASSLRGGGNYGYTFGSGTRLTVV.

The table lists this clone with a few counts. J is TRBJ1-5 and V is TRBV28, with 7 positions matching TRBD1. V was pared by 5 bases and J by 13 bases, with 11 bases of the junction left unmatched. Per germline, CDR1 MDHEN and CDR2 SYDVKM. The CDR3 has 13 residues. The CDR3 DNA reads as TGTGCCAGCAGTAACGAGGACGGACAGGAGCAGCATTTT. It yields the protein CASSNEDGQEQHF.

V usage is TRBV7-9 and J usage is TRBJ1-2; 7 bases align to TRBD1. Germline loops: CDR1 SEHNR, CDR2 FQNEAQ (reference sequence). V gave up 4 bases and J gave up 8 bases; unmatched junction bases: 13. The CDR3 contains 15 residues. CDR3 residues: CASSSLRDSQDGYTF. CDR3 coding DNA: TGTGCCAGCAGCTCACTCCGGGACAGCCAAGACGGCTACACCTTC.

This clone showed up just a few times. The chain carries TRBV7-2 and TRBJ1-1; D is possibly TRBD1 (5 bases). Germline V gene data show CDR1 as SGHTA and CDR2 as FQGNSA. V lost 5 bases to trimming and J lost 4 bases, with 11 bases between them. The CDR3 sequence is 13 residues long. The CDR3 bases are TGTGCCAGCAGCCTAGGGGCAGTCACTGAAGCTTTCTTT. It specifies CASSLGAVTEAFF.

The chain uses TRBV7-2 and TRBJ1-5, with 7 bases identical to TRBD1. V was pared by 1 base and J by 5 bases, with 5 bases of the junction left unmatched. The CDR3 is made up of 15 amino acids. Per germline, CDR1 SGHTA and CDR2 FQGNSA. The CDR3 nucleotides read TGTGCCAGCAGCTTAGTTGGGACAGAATATCAGCCCCAGCATTTT. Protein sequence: CASSLVGTEYQPQHF.

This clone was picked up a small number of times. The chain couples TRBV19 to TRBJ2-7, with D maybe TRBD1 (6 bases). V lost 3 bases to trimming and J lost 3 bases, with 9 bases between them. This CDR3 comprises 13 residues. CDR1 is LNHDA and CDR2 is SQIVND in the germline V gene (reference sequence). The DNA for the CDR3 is TGTGCCAGTAGTATTGGACAGTTCTACGAGCAGTACTTC. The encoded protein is CASSIGQFYEQYF. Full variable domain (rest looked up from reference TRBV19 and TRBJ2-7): DGGITQSPKYLFRKEGQNVTLSCEQNLNHDAMYWYRQDPGQGLRLIYYSQIVNDFQKGDIAEGYSVSREKKESFPLTVTSAQKNPTAFYLCASSIGQFYEQYFGPGTRLTVT.

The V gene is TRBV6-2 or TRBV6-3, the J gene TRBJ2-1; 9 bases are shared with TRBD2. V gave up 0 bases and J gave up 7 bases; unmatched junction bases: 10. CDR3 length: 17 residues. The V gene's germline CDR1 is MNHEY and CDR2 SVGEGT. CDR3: CASSYSGAGGPYNEQFF. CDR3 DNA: TGTGCCAGCAGTTACTCGGGGGCGGGAGGGCCGTATAATGAGCAGTTCTTC.

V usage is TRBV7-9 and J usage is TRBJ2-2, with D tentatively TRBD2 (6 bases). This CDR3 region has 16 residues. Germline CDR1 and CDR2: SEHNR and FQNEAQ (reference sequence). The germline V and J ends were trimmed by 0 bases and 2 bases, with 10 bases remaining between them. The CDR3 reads CASSLARGTNTGELFF. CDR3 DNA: TGTGCCAGCAGCTTAGCGCGGGGCACTAACACCGGGGAGCTGTTTTTT.

The CDR3 sequence: CAWSAVDEQFF. CDR3 coding DNA: TGTGCCTGGAGTGCCGTCGATGAGCAGTTCTTC. The rearrangement links TRBV30 to TRBJ2-1; D is uncertain. With 1 base removed from V and 8 bases from J, the gap between germline ends came to 6 bases. This CDR3 has 11 amino acids. Germline CDR1 reads GTSNPN; CDR2 reads SVGIG (reference sequence).

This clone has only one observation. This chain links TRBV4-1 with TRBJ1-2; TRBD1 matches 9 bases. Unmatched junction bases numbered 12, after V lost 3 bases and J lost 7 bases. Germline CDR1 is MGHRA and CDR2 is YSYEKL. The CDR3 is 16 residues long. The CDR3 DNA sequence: TGCGCCAGCAGCCAGATCCGGGACAGGGTCGAGAGTGGCTACACCTTC. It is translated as CASSQIRDRVESGYTF.

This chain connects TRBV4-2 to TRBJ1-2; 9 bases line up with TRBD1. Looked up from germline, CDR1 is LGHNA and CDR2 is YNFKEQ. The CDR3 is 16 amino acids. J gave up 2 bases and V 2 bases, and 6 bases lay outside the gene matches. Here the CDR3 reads CASSQRNRGHNYGYTF. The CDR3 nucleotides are TGTGCCAGCAGCCAACGCAACAGGGGGCACAACTATGGCTACACCTTC.

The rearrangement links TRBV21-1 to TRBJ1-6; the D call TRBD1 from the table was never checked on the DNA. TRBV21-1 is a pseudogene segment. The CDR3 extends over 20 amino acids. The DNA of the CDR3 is TGTGCCAGCAGCAAAGAATCTGGACAAGTGGACAGGGTCGTTAATTCACCCCTCCACTTT. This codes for CASSKESGQVDRVVNSPLHF.

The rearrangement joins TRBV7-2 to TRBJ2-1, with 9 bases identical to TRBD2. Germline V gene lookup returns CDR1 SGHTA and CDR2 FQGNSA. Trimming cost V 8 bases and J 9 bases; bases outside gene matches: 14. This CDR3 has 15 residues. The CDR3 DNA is TGTGCCAGCGGGATCCTAGCGGGGTCCTCCTCTGAGCAGTTCTTC. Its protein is CASGILAGSSSEQFF.

The CDR3 DNA sequence: TGTGCCAGCAGCTTAGCGTCTAGCGGGGGACAAGAGACCCAGTACTTC. Protein sequence: CASSLASSGGQETQYF. The J gene is TRBJ2-5, the V gene TRBV7-2; 10 bases line up with TRBD2. Germline assignment: CDR1 SGHTA and CDR2 FQGNSA. This CDR3 is 16 amino acids long. Losses at the gene ends were 0 bases for V and 2 bases for J; bases not matched to a gene: 3.

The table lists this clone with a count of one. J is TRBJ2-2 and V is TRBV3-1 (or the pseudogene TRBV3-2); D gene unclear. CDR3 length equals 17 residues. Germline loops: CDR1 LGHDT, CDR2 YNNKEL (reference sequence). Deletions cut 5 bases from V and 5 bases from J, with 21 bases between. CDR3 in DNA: TGTGCCAGCAGCACTTATGTTCTTTCAGGCTTGACCGGGGAGCTGTTTTTT. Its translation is CASSTYVLSGLTGELFF.